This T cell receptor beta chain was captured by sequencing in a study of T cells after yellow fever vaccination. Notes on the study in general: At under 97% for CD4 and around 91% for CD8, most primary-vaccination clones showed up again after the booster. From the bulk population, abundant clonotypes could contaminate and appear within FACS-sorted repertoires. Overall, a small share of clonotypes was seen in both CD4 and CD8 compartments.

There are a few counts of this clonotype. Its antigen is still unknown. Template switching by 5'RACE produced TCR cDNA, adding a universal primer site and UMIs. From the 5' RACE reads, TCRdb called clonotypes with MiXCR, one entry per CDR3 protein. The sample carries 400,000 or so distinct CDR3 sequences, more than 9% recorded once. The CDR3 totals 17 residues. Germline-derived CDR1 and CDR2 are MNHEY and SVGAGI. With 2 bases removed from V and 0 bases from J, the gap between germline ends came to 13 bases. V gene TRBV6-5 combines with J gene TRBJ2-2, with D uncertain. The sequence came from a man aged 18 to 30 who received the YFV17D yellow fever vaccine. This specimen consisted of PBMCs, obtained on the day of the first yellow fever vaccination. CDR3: CASSYPPLAANTGELFF. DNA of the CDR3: TGTGCCAGCAGTTACCCTCCCCTCGCGGCGAACACCGGGGAGCTGTTTTTT.